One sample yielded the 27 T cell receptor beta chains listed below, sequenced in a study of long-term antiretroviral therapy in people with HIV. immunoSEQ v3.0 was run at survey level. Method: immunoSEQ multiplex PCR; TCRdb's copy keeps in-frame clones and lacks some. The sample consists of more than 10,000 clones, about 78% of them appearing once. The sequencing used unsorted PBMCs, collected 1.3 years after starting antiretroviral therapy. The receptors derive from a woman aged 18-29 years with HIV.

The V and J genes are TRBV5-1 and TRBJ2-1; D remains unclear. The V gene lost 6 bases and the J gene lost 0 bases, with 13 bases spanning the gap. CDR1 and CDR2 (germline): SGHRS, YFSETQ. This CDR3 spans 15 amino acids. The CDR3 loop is CASNSGGSSYNEQFF. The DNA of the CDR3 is TGCGCCAGCAATTCGGGCGGTAGCTCCTACAATGAGCAGTTCTTC.

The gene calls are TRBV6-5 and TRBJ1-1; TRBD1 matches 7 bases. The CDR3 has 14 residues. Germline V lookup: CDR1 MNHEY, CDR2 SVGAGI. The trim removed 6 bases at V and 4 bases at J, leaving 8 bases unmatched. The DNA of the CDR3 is TGTGCCAGCAGGAAGACTACAGGGGTCACTGAAGCTTTCTTT. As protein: CASRKTTGVTEAFF.

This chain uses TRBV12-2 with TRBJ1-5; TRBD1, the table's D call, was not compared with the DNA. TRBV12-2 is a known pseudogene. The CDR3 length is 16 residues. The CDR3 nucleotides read TGTGCAAGTCGCCTTTCGACAGGGTGGAGCAATCAGCCCCAGCATTTT. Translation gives CASRLSTGWSNQPQHF.

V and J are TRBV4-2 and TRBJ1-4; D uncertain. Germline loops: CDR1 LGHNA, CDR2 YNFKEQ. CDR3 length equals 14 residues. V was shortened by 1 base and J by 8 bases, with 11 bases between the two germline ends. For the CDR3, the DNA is TGTGCCAGCAGCCAAGGACGGTTCGGAGAAAAACTGTTTTTT. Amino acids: CASSQGRFGEKLFF.

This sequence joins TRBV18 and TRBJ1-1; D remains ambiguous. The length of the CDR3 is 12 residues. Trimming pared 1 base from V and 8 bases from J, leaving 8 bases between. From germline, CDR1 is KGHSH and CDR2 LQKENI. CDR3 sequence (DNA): TGTGCCAGCTCACCACAGGAACAGGAAGCTTTCTTT. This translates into CASSPQEQEAFF.

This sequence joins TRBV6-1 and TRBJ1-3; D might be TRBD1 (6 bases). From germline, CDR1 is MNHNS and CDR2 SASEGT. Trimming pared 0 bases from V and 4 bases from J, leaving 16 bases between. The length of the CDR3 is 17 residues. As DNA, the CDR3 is TGTGCCAGCAGTGAAGCGCTTCATAGGGGGGCGGGAAACACCATATATTTT. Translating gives CASSEALHRGAGNTIYF.

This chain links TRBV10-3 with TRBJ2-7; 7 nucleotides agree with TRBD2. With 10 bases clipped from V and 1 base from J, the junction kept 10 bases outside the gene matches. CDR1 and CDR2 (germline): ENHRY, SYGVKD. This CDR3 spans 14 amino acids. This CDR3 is CATGLAEISYEQYF. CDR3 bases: TGTGCCACTGGTCTAGCGGAGATATCCTACGAGCAGTACTTC.

The CDR3 sequence is CASTQTGVAGANVLTF. Here the CDR3 DNA reads TGTGCCAGCACCCAGACAGGGGTAGCTGGGGCCAACGTCCTGACTTTC. This rearrangement joins TRBV4-2 to TRBJ2-6; TRBD1 matches at 8 bases. The trim removed 7 bases at V and 2 bases at J, leaving 7 bases unmatched. CDR1 LGHNA and CDR2 YNFKEQ come from the germline V gene. The CDR3 covers 16 residues.

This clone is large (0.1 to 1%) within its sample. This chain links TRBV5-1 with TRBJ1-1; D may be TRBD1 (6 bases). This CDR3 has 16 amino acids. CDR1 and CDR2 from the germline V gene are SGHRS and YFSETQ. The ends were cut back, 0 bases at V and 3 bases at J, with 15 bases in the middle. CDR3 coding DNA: TGCGCCAGCAGCTTGGCCGGGATGAGGGGGTACACTGAAGCTTTCTTT. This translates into CASSLAGMRGYTEAFF.

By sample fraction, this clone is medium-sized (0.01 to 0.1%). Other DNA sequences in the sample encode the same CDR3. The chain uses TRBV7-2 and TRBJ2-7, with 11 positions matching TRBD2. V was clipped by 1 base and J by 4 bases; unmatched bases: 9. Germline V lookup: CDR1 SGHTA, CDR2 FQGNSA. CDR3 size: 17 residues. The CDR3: CASSLGPLAGGSYEQYF. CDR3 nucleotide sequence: TGTGCCAGCAGCTTAGGTCCCCTAGCGGGGGGCAGTTACGAGCAGTACTTC.

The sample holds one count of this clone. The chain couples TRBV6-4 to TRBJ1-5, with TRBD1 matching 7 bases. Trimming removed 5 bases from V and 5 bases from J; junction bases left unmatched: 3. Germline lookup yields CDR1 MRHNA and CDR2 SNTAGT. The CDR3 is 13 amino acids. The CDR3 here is CASSRDSHQPQHF. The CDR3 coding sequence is TGTGCCAGCAGTAGGGACAGCCATCAGCCCCAGCATTTT.

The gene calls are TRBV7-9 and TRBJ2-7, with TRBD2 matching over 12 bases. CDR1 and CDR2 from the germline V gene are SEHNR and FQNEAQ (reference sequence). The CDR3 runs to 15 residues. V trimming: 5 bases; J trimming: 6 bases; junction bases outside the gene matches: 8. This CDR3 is CASSAPSGRAGEQYF. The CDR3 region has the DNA TGTGCCAGCAGCGCCCCTAGCGGGAGGGCCGGCGAGCAGTACTTC.

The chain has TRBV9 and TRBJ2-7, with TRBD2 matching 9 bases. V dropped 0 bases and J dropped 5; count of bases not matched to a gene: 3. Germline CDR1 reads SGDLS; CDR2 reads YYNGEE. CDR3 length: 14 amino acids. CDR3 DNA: TGTGCCAGCAGCGTAGACGAGCGGGAGGACGAGCAGTACTTC. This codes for CASSVDEREDEQYF.

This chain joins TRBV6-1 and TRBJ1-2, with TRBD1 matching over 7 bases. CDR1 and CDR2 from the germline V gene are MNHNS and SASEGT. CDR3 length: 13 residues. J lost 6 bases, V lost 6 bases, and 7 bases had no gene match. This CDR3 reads CASRGQWNDGYTF. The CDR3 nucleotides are TGTGCCAGCAGGGGACAGTGGAATGATGGCTACACCTTC.

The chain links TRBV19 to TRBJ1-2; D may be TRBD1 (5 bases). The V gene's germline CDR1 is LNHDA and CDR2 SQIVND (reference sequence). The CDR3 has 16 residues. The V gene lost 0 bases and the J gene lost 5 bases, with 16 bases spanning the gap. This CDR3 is CASSIDLRGREYGYTF. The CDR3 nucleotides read TGTGCCAGTAGTATAGATCTCCGGGGCAGAGAATATGGCTACACCTTC.

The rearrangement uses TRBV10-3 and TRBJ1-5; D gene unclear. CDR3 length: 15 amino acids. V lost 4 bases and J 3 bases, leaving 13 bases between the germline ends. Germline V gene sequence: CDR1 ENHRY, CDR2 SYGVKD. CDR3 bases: TGTGCCATCAGTGCTGGGGTTGGGGACAATCAGCCCCAGCATTTT. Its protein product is CAISAGVGDNQPQHF.

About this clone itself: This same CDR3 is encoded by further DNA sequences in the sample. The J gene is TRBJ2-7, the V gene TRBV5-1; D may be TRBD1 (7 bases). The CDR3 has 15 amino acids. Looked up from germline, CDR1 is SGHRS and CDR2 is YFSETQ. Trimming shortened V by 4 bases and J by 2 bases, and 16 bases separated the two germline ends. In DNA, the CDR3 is TGCGCCAGCAGCCTGGAGGAGGGGGCTCCCTACGAGCAGTACTTC. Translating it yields CASSLEEGAPYEQYF.

CDR3 sequence reads: CAISGRGQETQYF. CDR3 sequence (DNA): TGTGCCATCAGCGGCAGGGGACAAGAGACCCAGTACTTC. V gene TRBV10-3 combines with J gene TRBJ2-5; a weak D match, TRBD1 (6 bases). The germline V and J ends were trimmed by 6 bases and 2 bases, with 10 bases remaining between them. This CDR3 region has 13 residues. The germline V gene has CDR1 ENHRY and CDR2 SYGVKD.

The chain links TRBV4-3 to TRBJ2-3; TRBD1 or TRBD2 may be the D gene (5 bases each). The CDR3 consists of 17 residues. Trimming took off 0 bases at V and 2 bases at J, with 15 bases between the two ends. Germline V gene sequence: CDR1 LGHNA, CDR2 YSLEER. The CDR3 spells CASSQDRGDPFTDTQYF. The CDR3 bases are TGCGCCAGCAGCCAAGATCGAGGGGACCCTTTCACAGATACGCAGTATTTT.

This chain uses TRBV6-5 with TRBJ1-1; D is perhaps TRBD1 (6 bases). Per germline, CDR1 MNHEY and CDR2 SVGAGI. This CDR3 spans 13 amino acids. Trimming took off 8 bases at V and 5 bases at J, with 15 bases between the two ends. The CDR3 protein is CASLSGAPTEAFF. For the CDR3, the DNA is TGTGCCAGCTTGTCAGGGGCGCCTACTGAAGCTTTCTTT.

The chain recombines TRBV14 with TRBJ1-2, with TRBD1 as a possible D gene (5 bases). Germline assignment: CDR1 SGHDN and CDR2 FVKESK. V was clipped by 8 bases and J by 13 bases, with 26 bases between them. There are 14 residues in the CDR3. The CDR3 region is CASVYSGTSEAATF. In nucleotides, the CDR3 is TGTGCCAGCGTGTACTCCGGGACTAGTGAGGCGGCCACCTTC.

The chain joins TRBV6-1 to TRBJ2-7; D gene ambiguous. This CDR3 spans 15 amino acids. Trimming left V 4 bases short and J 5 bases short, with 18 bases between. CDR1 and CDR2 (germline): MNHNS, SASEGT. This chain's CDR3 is CASSAPRSELDEQYF. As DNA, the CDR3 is TGTGCCAGCAGTGCTCCCCGCTCGGAGTTAGACGAGCAGTACTTC.

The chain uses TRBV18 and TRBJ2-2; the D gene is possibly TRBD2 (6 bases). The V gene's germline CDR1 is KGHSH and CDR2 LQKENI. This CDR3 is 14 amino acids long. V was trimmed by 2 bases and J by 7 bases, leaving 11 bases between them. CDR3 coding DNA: TGTGCCAGCTCACCAAGGGACTTGGACGGGGAGCTGTTTTTT. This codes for CASSPRDLDGELFF. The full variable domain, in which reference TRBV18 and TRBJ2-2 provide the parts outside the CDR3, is NAGVMQNPRHLVRRRGQEARLRCSPMKGHSHVYWYRQLPEEGLKFMVYLQKENIIDESGMPKERFSAEFPKEGPSILRIQQVVRGDSAAYFCASSPRDLDGELFFGEGSRLTVL.

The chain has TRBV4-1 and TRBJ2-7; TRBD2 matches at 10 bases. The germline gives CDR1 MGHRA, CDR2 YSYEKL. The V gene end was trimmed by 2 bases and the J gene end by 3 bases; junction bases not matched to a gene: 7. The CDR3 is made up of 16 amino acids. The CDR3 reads CASSQQISGRFYEQYF. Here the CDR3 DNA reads TGCGCCAGCAGCCAACAAATTAGCGGGAGGTTCTACGAGCAGTACTTC.

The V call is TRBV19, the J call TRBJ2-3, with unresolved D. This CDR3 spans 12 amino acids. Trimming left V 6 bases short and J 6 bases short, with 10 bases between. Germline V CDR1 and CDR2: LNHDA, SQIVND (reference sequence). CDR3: CASRSYFDTQYF. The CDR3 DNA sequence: TGTGCCAGTAGGTCTTATTTCGATACGCAGTATTTT. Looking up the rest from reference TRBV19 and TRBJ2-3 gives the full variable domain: DGGITQSPKYLFRKEGQNVTLSCEQNLNHDAMYWYRQDPGQGLRLIYYSQIVNDFQKGDIAEGYSVSREKKESFPLTVTSAQKNPTAFYLCASRSYFDTQYFGPGTRLTVL.

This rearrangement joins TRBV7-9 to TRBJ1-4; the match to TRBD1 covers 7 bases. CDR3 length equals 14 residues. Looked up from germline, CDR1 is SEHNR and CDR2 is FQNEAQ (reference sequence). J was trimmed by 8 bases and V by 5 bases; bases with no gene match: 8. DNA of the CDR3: TGTGCCAGCAGCCTGGGACAGACAGGAGAAAAACTGTTTTTT. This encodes CASSLGQTGEKLFF.

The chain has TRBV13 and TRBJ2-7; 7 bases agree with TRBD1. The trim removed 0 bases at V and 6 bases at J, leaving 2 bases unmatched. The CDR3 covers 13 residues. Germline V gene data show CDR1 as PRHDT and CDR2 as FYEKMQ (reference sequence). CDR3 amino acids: CASSLGGGPEQYF. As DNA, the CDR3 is TGTGCCAGCAGCTTAGGAGGGGGCCCCGAGCAGTACTTC.